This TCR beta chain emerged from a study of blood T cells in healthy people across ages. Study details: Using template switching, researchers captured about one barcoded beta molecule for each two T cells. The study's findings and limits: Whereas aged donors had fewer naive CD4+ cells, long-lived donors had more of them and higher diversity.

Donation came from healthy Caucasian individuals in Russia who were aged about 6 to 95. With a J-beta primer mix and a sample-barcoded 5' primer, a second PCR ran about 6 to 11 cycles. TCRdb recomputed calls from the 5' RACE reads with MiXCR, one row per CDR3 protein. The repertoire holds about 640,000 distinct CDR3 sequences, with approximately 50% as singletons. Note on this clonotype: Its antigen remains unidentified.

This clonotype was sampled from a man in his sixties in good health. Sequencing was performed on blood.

The CDR3 coding sequence is TGTGCCAGCAGCCCGAGAGGGGTGGCAGCGAGGAATACGCAGTATTTT. This encodes CASSPRGVAARNTQYF. V gene TRBV13 combines with J gene TRBJ2-3; either TRBD1 or TRBD2 may fit D (5 bases each). Trimming pared 5 bases from V and 7 bases from J, leaving 22 bases between. Germline CDR1 is PRHDT and CDR2 is FYEKMQ (reference sequence). CDR3 length: 16 amino acids.